This T cell receptor (beta chain) was captured in a study of kidney transplant recipient with SARS-CoV-2 infection. This clonotype occurred many times. V dropped 4 bases and J dropped 4 bases, with 22 bases sitting between them. The CDR3 sequence is 17 residues long. Germline V gene sequence: CDR1 MGHDK, CDR2 SYGVNS. Each CDR3 protein is one row after TCRdb ran MiXCR on the reads. Of about 250,000 distinct CDR3 sequences listed, more than 25% are singletons. This chain joins TRBV25-1 and TRBJ1-2; no reliable D call. Sample: a blood sample, taken at baseline and around day 120 from a kidney transplant recipient. This TCR derives from a male patient aged 25 to 39 who had COVID-19 and was a kidney transplant recipient. Some of the T cells may derive from the graft donor. CDR3 DNA: TGTGCCAGCAGTGTGCGCAGAGAACTGGGAAAGACCTATGGCTACACCTTC. Its protein product is CASSVRRELGKTYGYTF.